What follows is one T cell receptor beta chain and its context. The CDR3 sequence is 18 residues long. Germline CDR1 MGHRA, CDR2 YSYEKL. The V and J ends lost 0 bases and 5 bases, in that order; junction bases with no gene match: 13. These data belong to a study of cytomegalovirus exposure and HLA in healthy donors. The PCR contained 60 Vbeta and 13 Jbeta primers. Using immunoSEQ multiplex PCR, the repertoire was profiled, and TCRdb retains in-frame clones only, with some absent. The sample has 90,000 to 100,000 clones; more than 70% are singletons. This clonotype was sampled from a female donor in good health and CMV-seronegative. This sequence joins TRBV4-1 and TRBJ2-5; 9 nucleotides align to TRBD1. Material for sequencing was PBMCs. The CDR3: CASSQERGDRALRETQYF. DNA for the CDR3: TGCGCCAGCAGCCAAGAAAGAGGGGACAGGGCGTTGAGGGAGACCCAGTACTTC.